The T cell receptor (beta chain) described here comes from a study of early T cells in non-severe SARS-CoV-2 infection. The TCR library protocol was used to attach unique molecular identifiers. These identifiers were attached to individual cDNA molecules. Using its own MiXCR run on the 5' RACE reads, TCRdb lists one record per CDR3 protein. The sample lists over 45,000 distinct CDR3 sequences, about 10% seen once, with 6.5% in the top ten. In its sample, this clonotype was seen a few times. Germline assignment: CDR1 SGHAT and CDR2 FQNNGV. The CDR3 is 15 amino acids. V was pared by 5 bases and J by 2 bases, with 14 bases between.

This chain joins TRBV11-2 and TRBJ2-3; D gene ambiguous. Source material: whole blood. This clonotype originated in an adult who was a healthcare worker with PCR-confirmed SARS-CoV-2 infection or an uninfected control (not recorded which). CDR3 amino acids: CASSALATFTDTQYF. In nucleotides, the CDR3 is TGTGCCAGCAGCGCATTAGCCACTTTCACAGATACGCAGTATTTT. The full variable domain, with the rest looked up from reference TRBV11-2 and TRBJ2-3, is EAGVAQSPRYKIIEKRQSVAFWCNPISGHATLYWYQQILGQGPKLLIQFQNNGVVDDSQLPKDRFSAERLKGVDSTLKIQPAKLEDSAVYLCASSALATFTDTQYFGPGTRLTVL.